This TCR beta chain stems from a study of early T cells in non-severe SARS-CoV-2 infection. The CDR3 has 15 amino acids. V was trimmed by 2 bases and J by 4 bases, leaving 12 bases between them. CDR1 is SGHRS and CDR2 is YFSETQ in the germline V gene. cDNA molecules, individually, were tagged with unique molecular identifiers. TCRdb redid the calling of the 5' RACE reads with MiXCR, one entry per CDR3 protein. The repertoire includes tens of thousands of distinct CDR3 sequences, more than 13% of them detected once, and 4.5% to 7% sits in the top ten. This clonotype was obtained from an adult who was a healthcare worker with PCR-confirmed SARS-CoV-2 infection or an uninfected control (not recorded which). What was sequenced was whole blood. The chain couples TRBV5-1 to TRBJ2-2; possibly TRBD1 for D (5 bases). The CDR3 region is CASSLRQSRTGELFF. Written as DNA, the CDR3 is TGCGCCAGCAGCTTACGACAGTCGCGCACCGGGGAGCTGTTTTTT.